A selection of T cell receptor beta chains follows, all from one sample in a study of shared clonotypes between healthy human individuals. Here immunoSEQ multiplex PCR was the method, and the copy in TCRdb shows in-frame clones only, minus some. The data show about 470,000 clones, with more than 75% seen just once and under 15% held by the top ten. Input material: PBMCs. The source is a woman in her 40s in good health. Some clones in this sample may be carry-over from other donors' samples. The CDR3 runs from the conserved cysteine through the conserved F or W. The order of the fields is clone size, V gene, D gene, J gene, CDR3 DNA, CDR3 protein. The D gene is left open where the match is weak. Rows give clone size only sometimes, using once, few, many, or a class for an expanded clone.

size: -
V: TRBV10-3
D: TRBD1
J: TRBJ2-2
DNA: TGTGCCATCAGTGGGGTCCGACAGGGGGTATTCGGGGAGCTGTTTTTT
CDR3: CAISGVRQGVFGELFF

size: -
V: TRBV28
D: TRBD2
J: TRBJ2-5
DNA: TGTGCCAGCAGGACCCGACTAGCGGGCCAAGAGACCCAGTACTTC
CDR3: CASRTRLAGQETQYF

size: once
V: TRBV28
D: -
J: TRBJ1-3
DNA: TGTGCCAGACGAGCTAGGAACGATGGAAACACCATATATTTT
CDR3: CARRARNDGNTIYF

size: -
V: TRBV11-3
D: -
J: TRBJ2-3
DNA: TGTGCCAGCGGCTTGGAGGGCCAGCCTGGAGATACGCAGTATTTT
CDR3: CASGLEGQPGDTQYF

size: -
V: TRBV15
D: -
J: TRBJ2-1
DNA: TGTGCCACCAGCAGAGATCCACGTGGCGGGGCCTACAATGAGCAGTTCTTC
CDR3: CATSRDPRGGAYNEQFF

size: few
V: TRBV19
D: TRBD1
J: TRBJ2-7
DNA: TGTGCCAGTTCCATCGGGACAGGACCTTTCGAGCAGTACTTC
CDR3: CASSIGTGPFEQYF

size: -
V: TRBV7-9
D: -
J: TRBJ2-7
DNA: TGTGCCAGCAGCCCAAGCGATCGGAGCCCGAAATCCTACGAGCAGTACTTC
CDR3: CASSPSDRSPKSYEQYF

size: -
V: TRBV2
D: -
J: TRBJ2-3
DNA: TGTGCCAGCAAAGTTGAAACTAGCACAGATACGCAGTATTTT
CDR3: CASKVETSTDTQYF

size: once
V: TRBV4-2
D: TRBD2
J: TRBJ2-3
DNA: TGTGCCAGCAGCCAGGCGCGGGAGCTGTATACGCAGTATTTT
CDR3: CASSQARELYTQYF

size: once
V: TRBV14
D: TRBD1
J: TRBJ2-1
DNA: TGTGCCAGCAGCCGGACGAAGGGGACAGGGGGCGATGAGCAGTTCTTC
CDR3: CASSRTKGTGGDEQFF

size: -
V: TRBV19
D: -
J: TRBJ1-5
DNA: TGTGCCAGTACCCCGACAGATTATAGCAATCAGCCCCAGCATTTT
CDR3: CASTPTDYSNQPQHF

size: few
V: TRBV4-3
D: -
J: TRBJ2-2
DNA: TGCGCCAGCAGCCAAGATACGGTCACCGGGGAGCTGTTTTTT
CDR3: CASSQDTVTGELFF

size: -
V: TRBV7-9
D: TRBD1
J: TRBJ1-1
DNA: TGTGCCAGCAGCACCGGACAGGGGGGGACTGAAGCTTTCTTT
CDR3: CASSTGQGGTEAFF

size: -
V: TRBV7-9
D: -
J: TRBJ2-5
DNA: TGTGCCAGCAGCAGGGGATCCCAAGAGACCCAGTACTTC
CDR3: CASSRGSQETQYF

size: -
V: TRBV5-4
D: -
J: TRBJ2-7
DNA: TGTGCCAGCAGCTTGGCCGGGGTTACCGAGCAGTACTTC
CDR3: CASSLAGVTEQYF

size: few
V: TRBV6-5
D: -
J: TRBJ2-3
DNA: TGTGCCAGCAGTTACAGGGATAGTACAGATACGCAGTATTTT
CDR3: CASSYRDSTDTQYF

size: -
V: TRBV29-1
D: -
J: TRBJ2-1
DNA: TGCAGCGTTGGTCCCGGGACATTTTTGGGACAGTTCTTC
CDR3: CSVGPGTFLGQFF

size: -
V: TRBV4-2
D: -
J: TRBJ1-2
DNA: TGTGCCAGCAGCCAAGACAGCGATACTTGGGCTGGCTACACCTTC
CDR3: CASSQDSDTWAGYTF

size: -
V: TRBV28
D: -
J: TRBJ2-7
DNA: TGTGCGGTTGACAGAGTCTCCTCCTACGAGCAGTACTTC
CDR3: CAVDRVSSYEQYF

size: -
V: TRBV28
D: -
J: TRBJ2-7
DNA: TGTGCCAGCAGTTTTAACCAGGACGGAAGCTCCTACGAGCAGTACTTC
CDR3: CASSFNQDGSSYEQYF

size: -
V: TRBV5-6
D: TRBD2
J: TRBJ2-5
DNA: TGTGCCAGCAGCTCAGCGGGAGGATCGGAGACCCAGTACTTC
CDR3: CASSSAGGSETQYF

size: few
V: TRBV6-1
D: TRBD2
J: TRBJ2-5
DNA: TGTGCCAGCACCCCGCTAGCGGGAGATCGAGAGACCCAGTACTTC
CDR3: CASTPLAGDRETQYF